This T cell receptor (beta chain) appears in the sequencing data of a study of human T cells and chemical hapten exposure. The CDR3 runs 16 residues. Germline-derived CDR1 and CDR2 are MNHEY and SVGEGT. Trimming shortened V by 0 bases and J by 0 bases, and 11 bases separated the two germline ends. TCRdb re-derived calls from the RACE reads in MiXCR, one entry per CDR3 protein. The sample lists about 80,000 distinct CDR3 sequences, roughly 11% seen once, with roughly 1.5% in the top ten. Time point denoted: patch test 2, 6 weeks after DPC sensitization. Treatment meaning: therapeutic diphenylcyclopropenone sensitization with weekly scalp DPC.

This receptor was taken from a man aged 18 to 29 with alopecia areata. Some clones in this sample may be carry-over from other donors' samples. The source material was whole blood, sampled in connection with sensitization to the hapten diphenylcyclopropenone (DPC). This rearrangement joins TRBV6-2 or TRBV6-3 to TRBJ1-1; D not certain. CDR3 bases: TGTGCCAGCAGTTACTCGATCCCAGCTTTGAACACTGAAGCTTTCTTT. As protein: CASSYSIPALNTEAFF.